The clone carrying this TCR beta chain was seen ten or more times. The sample comes from a study of T cells in Graves' hyperthyroidism and ophthalmopathy. V lost 0 bases and J lost 13; bases outside the gene matches: 6. Germline assignment: CDR1 MNHEY and CDR2 SVGEGT. This CDR3 has 14 residues. Duration under 3 months, a NOSPECS grade of at least 4, and a Clinical Activity Score of at least 3 characterized the ophthalmopathy patients. It was uncontrolled infection, other autoimmune disease, pregnancy or lactation that excluded patients. Each diagnosis was grounded in clinical symptoms, serum thyroxine and TRAb, thyroid ultrasound, and orbital computed tomography. From RNA transcripts, TCR beta CDR3 regions were amplified. In the first-round RT-PCR of the TCR CDR3, the HTBI primer set was used. A single record per CDR3 protein comes from TCRdb applying MiXCR to the multiplex PCR reads. The sample lists around 240,000 distinct CDR3 sequences, approximately 16% occurring once.

The clonotype comes from a woman aged 18-29 years with Graves' ophthalmopathy. Sequencing was performed on blood. The rearrangement joins TRBV6-2 or TRBV6-3 to TRBJ2-1, with 10 bases aligning to TRBD1. The CDR3 loop is CASSYSGQGFSQFF. As DNA, the CDR3 is TGTGCCAGCAGTTACTCGGGACAGGGGTTTTCTCAGTTCTTC.